One and the same sample provided the 14 T cell receptor beta chains below, sequenced in a study of OX40 agonist ivuxolimab in advanced cancers. Assay: immunoSEQ multiplex PCR; the TCRdb copy retains only in-frame clones and omits some. Of tens of thousands of clones in the sample, around 83% were seen once. The sample was CD4+ or CD8+ T cells sorted from blood, taken in a trial of the OX40 agonist ivuxolimab. These receptors all come from an adult with an advanced solid tumor such as melanoma, head and neck, liver or kidney cancer.

The V call is TRBV5-4, the J call TRBJ2-7, with 7 bases matching TRBD2. The CDR3 contains 16 residues. The germline V gene has CDR1 SGHNT and CDR2 YYREEE (reference sequence). With 0 bases clipped from V and 0 bases from J, the junction kept 6 bases outside the gene matches. CDR3 coding DNA: TGTGCCAGCAGCTTGGCCCGTGGCGGGGGCTCCTACGAGCAGTACTTC. Amino acids: CASSLARGGGSYEQYF.

This clone was seen a handful of times. The rearrangement joins TRBV10-3 to TRBJ1-2; D gene ambiguous. The germline V gene has CDR1 ENHRY and CDR2 SYGVKD. This CDR3 comprises 13 residues. Trimming pared 7 bases from V and 2 bases from J, leaving 11 bases between. The CDR3 DNA reads as TGTGCCATCACTGGGGTTACAAACTATGGCTACACCTTC. As protein: CAITGVTNYGYTF.

The gene calls are TRBV7-2 and TRBJ1-2, with 7 nucleotides matching TRBD1. This CDR3 spans 15 amino acids. V was clipped by 5 bases and J by 5 bases; unmatched bases: 11. Germline V gene lookup returns CDR1 SGHTA and CDR2 FQGNSA. The CDR3 here is CASSAQPGTVYGYTF. The DNA for the CDR3 is TGTGCCAGCAGCGCCCAGCCCGGGACAGTATATGGCTACACCTTC. Using reference TRBV7-2 and TRBJ1-2 for the parts outside the CDR3, the full variable domain is GAGVSQSPSNKVTEKGKDVELRCDPISGHTALYWYRQSLGQGLEFLIYFQGNSAPDKSGLPSDRFSAERTGGSVSTLTIQRTQQEDSAVYLCASSAQPGTVYGYTFGSGTRLTVV.

The chain recombines TRBV30 with TRBJ1-5; a possible D gene is TRBD1 (5 bases). V was cut by 6 bases and J by 4 bases, with 10 bases left in between. This CDR3 spans 12 amino acids. Germline assignment: CDR1 GTSNPN and CDR2 SVGIG (reference sequence). CDR3 residues: CACGEGNQPQHF. The DNA of the CDR3 is TGTGCCTGTGGAGAGGGGAATCAGCCCCAGCATTTT.

This sequence joins TRBV5-1 and TRBJ2-3; 9 nucleotides match TRBD1. This CDR3 has 15 residues. J was trimmed by 2 bases and V by 2 bases; bases with no gene match: 3. Per the germline V gene, CDR1 is SGHRS and CDR2 is YFSETQ. The DNA of the CDR3 is TGCGCCAGCAGCTTACAGGGGGCTACCACAGATACGCAGTATTTT. Protein product: CASSLQGATTDTQYF.

V usage is TRBV2 and J usage is TRBJ1-5; unclear D gene. Trimming pared 7 bases from V and 0 bases from J, leaving 10 bases between. The CDR3 is 14 amino acids. CDR1 and CDR2 from the germline V gene are SNHLY and FYNNEI. The CDR3 DNA reads as TGTGCCAGCACCCAGATTAATAGCAATCAGCCCCAGCATTTT. It specifies CASTQINSNQPQHF.

V and J are TRBV29-1 and TRBJ2-1; 11 nucleotides align to TRBD2. J gave up 6 bases and V 4 bases, and 2 bases lay outside the gene matches. Germline-derived CDR1 and CDR2 are SQVTM and ANQGSEA. The CDR3 loop spans 13 amino acids. The CDR3 region has the DNA TGCAGCGTTGGACTAGCGGGGACCAATGAGCAGTTCTTC. Amino acid sequence: CSVGLAGTNEQFF.

V and J are TRBV5-1 and TRBJ1-2, with no clear D. Germline V lookup: CDR1 SGHRS, CDR2 YFSETQ. This CDR3 has 12 residues. V was cut by 3 bases and J by 4 bases, with 7 bases left in between. CDR3 residues: CASSSEGYGYTF. The CDR3 DNA reads as TGCGCCAGCAGCTCTGAGGGCTATGGCTACACCTTC.

V is TRBV6-5 and J is TRBJ2-5; perhaps D is TRBD1 or TRBD2 (5 bases each). The V end was cut by 5 bases, the J end by 2 bases, with 12 bases between. The CDR3 is 14 residues long. Germline values: CDR1 MNHEY, CDR2 SVGAGI. DNA of the CDR3: TGTGCCAGCAGTCCGGGACCGCTACAAGAGACCCAGTACTTC. Its translation is CASSPGPLQETQYF.

The chain's CDR3 is CASSFRTGTNTGELFF. The CDR3 DNA is TGTGCCAGCAGCTTCCGGACAGGGACGAACACCGGGGAGCTGTTTTTT. The V gene is TRBV5-6, the J gene TRBJ2-2, with TRBD1 matching 8 bases. V shed 2 bases and J 0 bases; nucleotides not matched to a gene: 3. CDR1 is SGHDT and CDR2 is YYEEEE in the germline V gene. The CDR3 consists of 16 residues.

This CDR3 is CASSPRGGDHNEQFF. The CDR3 DNA sequence: TGTGCCAGCTCACCCAGGGGGGGGGATCACAATGAGCAGTTCTTC. The chain uses TRBV18 and TRBJ2-1; D may match TRBD1 or TRBD2 (7 bases each). Trimming removed 3 bases from V and 5 bases from J, with 14 bases in between. Germline-derived CDR1 and CDR2 are KGHSH and LQKENI. The CDR3 is made up of 15 amino acids.

The V gene is TRBV5-5, the J gene TRBJ1-3; D uncertain. The CDR3 extends over 16 amino acids. The germline V and J ends were trimmed by 4 bases and 1 base, with 15 bases remaining between them. Germline assignment: CDR1 SGHKS and CDR2 YYEKEE (reference sequence). CDR3: CASSIRTRLSGNTIYF. The CDR3 nucleotides are TGTGCCAGCAGCATACGGACTAGGCTTTCTGGAAACACCATATATTTT.

The table lists this clone with a count of one. The V call is TRBV15, the J call TRBJ1-2, with no clear D. Germline lookup yields CDR1 LNHNV and CDR2 YYDKDF (reference sequence). Between the trimmed V and J ends, which lost 0 bases and 8 bases, there was a span of 16 bases. This CDR3 region has 15 residues. The CDR3 spells CATSREGRALGGYTF. DNA for the CDR3: TGTGCCACCAGCAGAGAGGGGAGGGCTCTGGGGGGCTACACCTTC.

Only a few counts were recorded for this clone. The chain is built from TRBV5-1 and TRBJ2-1; TRBD1 matches 11 bases. J was trimmed by 6 bases and V by 0 bases; bases with no gene match: 5. The germline V gene has CDR1 SGHRS and CDR2 YFSETQ. This CDR3 is built from 16 residues. CDR3 sequence: CASSLEGQGALNEQFF. CDR3 nucleotide sequence: TGCGCCAGCAGCTTGGAAGGACAGGGGGCTCTCAATGAGCAGTTCTTC. Full variable domain (outside the CDR3, taken from reference TRBV5-1 and TRBJ2-1): KAGVTQTPRYLIKTRGQQVTLSCSPISGHRSVSWYQQTPGQGLQFLFEYFSETQRNKGNFPGRFSGRQFSNSRSEMNVSTLELGDSALYLCASSLEGQGALNEQFFGPGTRLTVL.